This TCR beta chain was documented in a study of blood T cell repertoires in COVID-19. Overall study context: PBMCs, B-cell-depleted T cells, or T cells provided the cDNA or gDNA that made up the material.

As processed by the authors: Reference gene primer amplification gave estimated nucleated cell counts. Produced via immunoSEQ multiplex PCR; TCRdb's table is partial and in-frame only. The V and J calls and clone size come from that table; D and trimming were worked out from the DNA. The sample holds a few hundred thousand clones, roughly 84% seen once. Cohort allocation depended upon clinical history that participants reported. Two consecutive negative NP/OP PCR tests, clearance, or resolved symptoms defined Cohort 3 recovery. This clonotype was sampled from a woman in her thirties or forties who had recovered from COVID-19. The sequencing input was PBMCs or T cells enriched from blood (not recorded which).

The CDR3 DNA is TGCGCCAGCAGCTTTGAGGCCGTGTCACCCCTCCACTTT. Its protein is CASSFEAVSPLHF. The chain has TRBV5-1 and TRBJ1-6; D is ambiguous. The CDR3 covers 13 residues. V was trimmed by 2 bases and J by 10 bases, leaving 10 bases between them. Looked up from germline, CDR1 is SGHRS and CDR2 is YFSETQ.